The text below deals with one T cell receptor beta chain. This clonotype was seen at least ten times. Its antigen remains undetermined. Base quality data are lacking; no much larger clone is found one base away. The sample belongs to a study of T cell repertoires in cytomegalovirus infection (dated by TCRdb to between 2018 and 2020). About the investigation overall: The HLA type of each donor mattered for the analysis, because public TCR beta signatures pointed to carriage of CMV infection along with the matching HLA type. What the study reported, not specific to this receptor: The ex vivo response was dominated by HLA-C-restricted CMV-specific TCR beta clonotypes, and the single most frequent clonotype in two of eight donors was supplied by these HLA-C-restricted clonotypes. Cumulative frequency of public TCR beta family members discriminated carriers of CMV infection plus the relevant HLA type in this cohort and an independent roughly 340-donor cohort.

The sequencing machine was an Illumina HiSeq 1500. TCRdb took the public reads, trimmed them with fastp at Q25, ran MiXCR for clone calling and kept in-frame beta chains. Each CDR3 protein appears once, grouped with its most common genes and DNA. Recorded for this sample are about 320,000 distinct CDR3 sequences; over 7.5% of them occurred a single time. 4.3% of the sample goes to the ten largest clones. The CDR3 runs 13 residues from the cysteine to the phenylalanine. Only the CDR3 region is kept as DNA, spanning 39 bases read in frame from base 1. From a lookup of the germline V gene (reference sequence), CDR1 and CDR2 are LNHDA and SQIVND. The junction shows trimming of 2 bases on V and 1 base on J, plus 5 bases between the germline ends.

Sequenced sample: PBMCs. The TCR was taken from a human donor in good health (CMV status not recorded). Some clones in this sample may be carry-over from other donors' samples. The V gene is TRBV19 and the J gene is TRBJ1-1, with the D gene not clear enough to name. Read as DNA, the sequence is TGTGCCAGTAGTATAACAGAGAACACTGAAGCTTTCTTT. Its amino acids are CASSITENTEAFF.